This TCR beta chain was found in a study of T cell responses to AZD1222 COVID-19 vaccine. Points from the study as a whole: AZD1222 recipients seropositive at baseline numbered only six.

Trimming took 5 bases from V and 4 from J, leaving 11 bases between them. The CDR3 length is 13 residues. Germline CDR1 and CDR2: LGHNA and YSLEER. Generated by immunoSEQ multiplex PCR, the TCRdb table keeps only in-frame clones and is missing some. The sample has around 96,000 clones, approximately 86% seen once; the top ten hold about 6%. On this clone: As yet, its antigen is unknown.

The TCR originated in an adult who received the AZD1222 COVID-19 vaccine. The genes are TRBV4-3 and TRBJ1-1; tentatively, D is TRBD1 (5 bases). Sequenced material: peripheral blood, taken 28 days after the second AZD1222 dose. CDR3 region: CASSAAGGTEAFF. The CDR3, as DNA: TGCGCCAGCAGCGCCGCCGGGGGCACTGAAGCTTTCTTT.